Listed below are T cell receptor beta chains from one sample, sequenced in a study of identical twins. TCRdb processed the 5' RACE reads anew with MiXCR; each CDR3 protein has one entry. The data contain 1.5 million to 2 million distinct CDR3 sequences, about 32% of them singletons. The sample comprised cord blood. All receptors derive from a newborn girl in good health. The CDR3 runs from the conserved cysteine through the conserved F or W.

cdr3_aa	v_call	j_call
CASSFATSGLYNEQFF	TRBV9	TRBJ2-1
CSARVAGGADTQYF	TRBV20-1	TRBJ2-3
CASSLRQGNRNEQFF	TRBV7-6	TRBJ2-1
CATSSTSGENIQYF	TRBV24-1	TRBJ2-4
CASSLGAIQETQYF	TRBV12-3/TRBV12-4	TRBJ2-5
CASSYGRVGYGYTF	TRBV6-6	TRBJ1-2
CASSLASGRPDTQYF	TRBV7-2	TRBJ2-3
CASSQAGHYGYTF	TRBV4-2	TRBJ1-2
CASSGQGAGYTF	TRBV10-1	TRBJ1-2
CSARDDTSGVYEQYF	TRBV20-1	TRBJ2-7
CASSLIRGREAFF	TRBV27	TRBJ1-1
CASSHGGVSTEAFF	TRBV11-3	TRBJ1-1
CASSFRQGYTF	TRBV7-2	TRBJ1-2
CASSFGPYGGGNEKLFF	TRBV13	TRBJ1-4
CASSLDRADTEAFF	TRBV5-1	TRBJ1-1
CASSWTSPTGELFF	TRBV6-5	TRBJ2-2
CASSFNVNGQFF	TRBV7-9	TRBJ2-1
CAISDSLETQFF	TRBV10-3	.
CASSLGYGLAGEQYF	TRBV27	TRBJ2-4
CASSPWGVYNEQYF	TRBV14	.
CSARDVVGGGYTF	TRBV20-1	TRBJ1-2
CASWDRSSYEQYF	TRBV5-1	TRBJ2-7
CASSVVGEDSPLHF	TRBV9	TRBJ1-6
CASGPDRGGNQPQHF	TRBV2	TRBJ1-5
CASSFGSRADTQYF	TRBV12-3/TRBV12-4	TRBJ2-3
CASSVGGRNQPQHF	TRBV9	TRBJ1-5
CASTPPQKDTQYF	TRBV28	TRBJ2-3
CASSRYPGVNEQFF	TRBV4-2	TRBJ2-1
CASSLHPNEKLFF	TRBV12-3/TRBV12-4	TRBJ1-4
CASSVRLESYEQYF	TRBV6-2/TRBV6-3	TRBJ2-7
CASSLEEGTEAFF	TRBV11-2	TRBJ1-1
CAWSLASYSYTF	TRBV30	TRBJ1-2
CASSWATGKGEYEKLFF	TRBV28	TRBJ1-4
CSAGTTSGGLSYNEQFF	TRBV20-1	TRBJ2-1
CASSVDGGSQETQYF	TRBV9	TRBJ2-5
CASSLVSLGGSSYEQYF	TRBV7-2	TRBJ2-7
CASSQWGGVTTNEKLFF	TRBV4-1	TRBJ1-4
CASSLTRVRDEQYF	TRBV7-8	TRBJ2-7
CATSDRFYEQYF	TRBV24-1	TRBJ2-7
CSARRQGVNSQPQHF	TRBV20-1	TRBJ1-5
CASSFFGTGFRADTQYF	TRBV12-3/TRBV12-4	TRBJ2-3
CASSQDPTPGSANEKLFF	TRBV4-2	TRBJ1-4
CASSLYPGTHEQYF	TRBV27	TRBJ2-7
CASSYPLGANEKLFF	TRBV6-5	TRBJ1-4
CASSLRTGPRLSPLHF	TRBV11-2	TRBJ1-6
CASSWRGAGELFF	TRBV11-2	TRBJ2-2